This T cell receptor (beta chain) came from a study of blood T cell repertoires in COVID-19. Study-wide background: COVID-19 samples collected from the United States, Italy and Spain covered acute and convalescent phases. The analysed material was cDNA or gDNA that came from T cells, B-cell-depleted T cells, or PBMCs.

Libraries were prepared by immunoSEQ multiplex PCR; TCRdb keeps only in-frame clonotypes and omits some of them. The data show hundreds of thousands of clones, 85% to 90% seen once. This clone occurred a few times. Seattle-derived patients entered the study during active infection and were followed longitudinally. The CDR3 has 14 amino acids. J lost 5 bases, V lost 0 bases, and 2 bases had no gene match. Germline lookup yields CDR1 LGHNA and CDR2 YNFKEQ. The chain uses TRBV4-2 and TRBJ1-2; 8 bases match TRBD1. This sequence was found in a man aged 50 or older with COVID-19, enrolled during active disease. Sequenced input: peripheral blood. DNA of the CDR3: TGTGCCAGCAGCCAAGATGGACAGGGTTATGGCTACACCTTC. Residues: CASSQDGQGYGYTF.